This entry lists 13 T cell receptor beta chains sequenced from one sample in a study of blood T cell repertoires in COVID-19. The data were produced by immunoSEQ multiplex PCR, yet TCRdb's version contains in-frame clones alone and is incomplete. The data show 150,000 to 200,000 clones, approximately 90% seen once. The sequenced sample was peripheral blood. The receptor set was obtained from a man aged 60 to 69 with active or convalescent COVID-19.

This clone was seen a few times. The J gene is TRBJ2-1, the V gene TRBV25-1; 8 positions agree with TRBD2. This CDR3 region has 12 residues. Germline assignment: CDR1 MGHDK and CDR2 SYGVNS. CDR3 bases: TGTGCGTCGGGGGGGAACTACAATGAGCAGTTCTTC. It is translated as CASGGNYNEQFF.

The rearrangement joins TRBV5-1 to TRBJ1-2, with a tentative D call TRBD1 (5 bases). The CDR3 is made up of 16 amino acids. Trimming shortened V by 0 bases and J by 0 bases, and 12 bases separated the two germline ends. Looked up from germline, CDR1 is SGHRS and CDR2 is YFSETQ. Here the CDR3 DNA reads TGCGCCAGCAGCTTGGGGACATCTGGTGCTAACTATGGCTACACCTTC. It yields the protein CASSLGTSGANYGYTF.

The sample holds one count of this clone. J is TRBJ1-2 and V is TRBV4-2; a weak D match, TRBD1 (5 bases). Germline V gives CDR1 LGHNA, CDR2 YNFKEQ. V was shortened by 4 bases and J by 3 bases, with 18 bases between the two germline ends. This CDR3 has 16 residues. The CDR3, as DNA: TGTGCCAGCAGCCCCCGTCGGGGGGAAGTATACTATGGCTACACCTTC. It codes for CASSPRRGEVYYGYTF.

The chain joins TRBV29-1 to TRBJ2-5, with D possibly TRBD1 on 5 matching bases. The germline V gene encodes CDR1 SQVTM and CDR2 ANQGSEA. This CDR3 is built from 14 residues. V was shortened by 4 bases and J by 1 base, with 13 bases between the two germline ends. CDR3 DNA: TGCAGCGTTGTCCCCAGACAGCCCCAAGAGACCCAGTACTTC. Amino acid sequence: CSVVPRQPQETQYF. Together with reference TRBV29-1 and TRBJ2-5, the CDR3 gives the full variable domain: SAVISQKPSRDICQRGTSLTIQCQVDSQVTMMFWYRQQPGQSLTLIATANQGSEATYESGFVIDKFPISRPNLTFSTLTVSNMSPEDSSIYLCSVVPRQPQETQYFGPGTRLLVL.

The chain links TRBV5-1 to TRBJ1-1; 7 bases align to TRBD1. The CDR3 totals 13 residues. Germline CDR1 SGHRS, CDR2 YFSETQ. Germline trimming cut 5 bases from V and 3 bases from J; bases unmatched to any gene: 4. CDR3 nucleotide sequence: TGCGCCAGCAGGGACAGGCTGGACACTGAAGCTTTCTTT. Translation: CASRDRLDTEAFF.

This sequence joins TRBV30 and TRBJ2-7; TRBD1 aligns across 7 bases. The CDR3 is 12 residues long. V shed 5 bases and J 13 bases; nucleotides not matched to a gene: 14. Germline-derived CDR1 and CDR2 are GTSNPN and SVGIG (reference sequence). CDR3 DNA sequence: TGTGCCTGGGGGATGATAACAGGGGTCCTTTACTTC. Amino acids: CAWGMITGVLYF.

This rearrangement joins TRBV5-1 to TRBJ2-2; a possible D gene is TRBD2 (6 bases). CDR1 and CDR2 (germline): SGHRS, YFSETQ. This CDR3 is 16 amino acids long. Between the trimmed V and J ends, which lost 2 bases and 4 bases, there was a span of 15 bases. CDR3 coding DNA: TGCGCCAGCAGCTTACCAGGGACTCGGGTCACCGGGGAGCTGTTTTTT. It specifies CASSLPGTRVTGELFF.

The chain has TRBV3-1 (or the pseudogene TRBV3-2) and TRBJ2-7; tentatively, D is TRBD1 (5 bases). In germline, CDR1 is LGHDT, CDR2 YNNKEL (reference sequence). The CDR3 spans 14 residues. V was shortened by 4 bases and J by 2 bases, with 12 bases between the two germline ends. The CDR3 protein is CASSPRAGTYEQYF. The CDR3 coding sequence is TGTGCCAGCAGCCCCCGGGCAGGGACCTACGAGCAGTACTTC.

The rearrangement links TRBV30 to TRBJ1-4; no firm D call. Trimming removed 2 bases at V and 10 bases at J, with 20 bases between. CDR1 is GTSNPN, CDR2 SVGIG, per germline (reference sequence). The CDR3 sequence is 15 residues long. DNA for the CDR3: TGTGCCTGGAGTCCGGGTGACCCAACGGAGGGAAAACTGTTTTTT. Its translation is CAWSPGDPTEGKLFF. The complete variable domain, with remaining parts taken from reference TRBV30 and TRBJ1-4, reads SQTIHQWPATLVQPVGSPLSLECTVEGTSNPNLYWYRQAAGRGLQLLFYSVGIGQISSEVPQNLSASRPQDRQFILSSKKLLLSDSGFYLCAWSPGDPTEGKLFFGSGTQLSVL.

The chain carries TRBV9 and TRBJ2-3; 7 bases line up with TRBD1. This CDR3 comprises 16 residues. V gave up 0 bases and J gave up 1 base; unmatched junction bases: 5. Germline CDR1 SGDLS, CDR2 YYNGEE. The CDR3 here is CASSVEAGGGTDTQYF. The CDR3 DNA is TGTGCCAGCAGCGTAGAGGCAGGGGGAGGCACAGATACGCAGTATTTT.

V gene TRBV24-1 combines with J gene TRBJ2-1; tentatively, D is TRBD1 (6 bases). CDR3 size: 12 residues. Germline V lookup: CDR1 KGHDR, CDR2 SFDVKD. The germline V and J ends were trimmed by 9 bases and 6 bases, with 11 bases remaining between them. DNA for the CDR3: TGTGCCACCGGGTGGGGGCTCAATGAGCAGTTCTTC. Translating gives CATGWGLNEQFF.

The chain combines TRBV2 with TRBJ2-7; 10 bases align to TRBD1. This CDR3 region has 13 residues. V gave up 6 bases and J gave up 4 bases; unmatched junction bases: 3. Germline lookup yields CDR1 SNHLY and CDR2 FYNNEI. CDR3 sequence (DNA): TGTGCCAGCAGGGGGACAGGGGAGTACGAGCAGTACTTC. Translating it yields CASRGTGEYEQYF. Full variable domain (remainder filled in from reference TRBV2 and TRBJ2-7): EPEVTQTPSHQVTQMGQEVILRCVPISNHLYFYWYRQILGQKVEFLVSFYNNEISEKSEIFDDQFSVERPDGSNFTLKIRSTKLEDSAMYFCASRGTGEYEQYFGPGTRLTVT.

A single count supports this clone. The chain is built from TRBV4-1 and TRBJ2-1; the match to TRBD1 covers 9 bases. This CDR3 contains 16 residues. The ends lost 1 base at V and 5 bases at J; junction bases unmatched: 6. Germline lookup yields CDR1 MGHRA and CDR2 YSYEKL. CDR3 nucleotide sequence: TGCGCCAGCAGCCAAGGTAACAGGGGGCAGAACAATGAGCAGTTCTTC. This sequence encodes CASSQGNRGQNNEQFF.